Listed below are T cell receptor beta chains from one sample, sequenced in a study of CD8 T cells in Susac syndrome. In TCRdb, the immunoSEQ multiplex PCR reads were re-called with MiXCR into one record per CDR3 protein. The sample lists about 290,000 distinct CDR3 sequences; around 91% were seen once. Sequenced sample: CD8+ T cells from PBMCs. These receptors were obtained from a human donor with multiple sclerosis. The CDR3 runs from the conserved cysteine through the conserved F or W. D genes are given only for firm matches. The size entry is marked missing in some rows and otherwise reads once, few, many or a size class.

>once|TRBJ1-6|TRBV20-1|TRBD1
CSARRPAGGDSPLHF
TGCAGTGCTAGAAGGCCGGCAGGGGGCGATTCACCCCTCCACTTT
>NA|TRBJ2-1|TRBV28|NA
CASSRAKEVSNEQFF
TGTGCCAGCAGCCGAGCCAAAGAAGTATCCAATGAGCAGTTCTTC
>NA|TRBJ2-7|TRBV29-1|TRBD1
CSVGDRAGALDEQYF
TGCAGCGTAGGGGACAGGGCTGGGGCCTTGGACGAGCAGTACTTC
>NA|TRBJ2-7|TRBV14|NA
CASSPLVSYEQYF
TGTGCCAGCAGCCCGTTGGTCTCCTACGAGCAGTACTTC
>NA|TRBJ2-7|TRBV3-1|TRBD2
CASSQASRTSGYYEQYF
TGTGCCAGCAGCCAAGCTAGTCGGACTAGCGGGTACTACGAGCAGTACTTC
>NA|TRBJ2-2|TRBV9|NA
CASSVGGSVSGELFF
TGTGCCAGCAGCGTAGGAGGTAGCGTTTCCGGGGAGCTGTTTTTT
>NA|TRBJ2-7|TRBV5-1|NA
CASSLGPSMGTYEQYF
TGCGCCAGCAGCTTGGGGCCAAGCATGGGGACATACGAGCAGTACTTC
>NA|TRBJ2-2|TRBV4-2|TRBD1
CASSPSNRDRVTGELFF
TGTGCCAGCAGCCCCTCGAACCGGGACAGGGTCACCGGGGAGCTGTTTTTT
>NA|TRBJ2-2|TRBV4-3|TRBD1
CASSQTPGQGPGELFF
TGCGCCAGCAGCCAGACCCCTGGACAGGGGCCCGGGGAGCTGTTTTTT
>NA|TRBJ1-5|TRBV10-3|NA
CAISPGAELNQPQHF
TGTGCCATCAGCCCCGGGGCAGAGTTAAATCAGCCCCAGCATTTT
>NA|TRBJ2-7|TRBV7-2|NA
CASAGTPGYEQYF
TGTGCCAGTGCCGGGACGCCGGGGTACGAGCAGTACTTC
>NA|TRBJ2-1|TRBV19|TRBD2
CASSILAGGPDEQFF
TGTGCCAGTAGTATTCTAGCGGGGGGGCCCGATGAGCAGTTCTTC
>once|TRBJ2-5|TRBV13|TRBD2
CASSLKSLAGVGETQYF
TGTGCCAGCAGCTTAAAGAGTCTAGCGGGAGTAGGAGAGACCCAGTACTTC
>NA|TRBJ2-7|TRBV24-1|TRBD1
CEGQGVYEQYF
TGCGAAGGGCAGGGGGTTTACGAGCAGTACTTC
>NA|TRBJ1-1|TRBV30|NA
CAWRRVGSREAFF
TGTGCCTGGAGACGGGTGGGGTCCCGTGAAGCTTTCTTT
>NA|TRBJ2-5|TRBV6-5|TRBD1
CASSTDRVQETQYF
TGTGCCAGCAGCACAGACAGGGTCCAAGAGACCCAGTACTTC
>NA|TRBJ2-3|TRBV7-6|NA
CASSLSPIGGGTDTQYF
TGTGCCAGCAGCTTATCTCCGATTGGGGGAGGCACAGATACGCAGTATTTT
>NA|TRBJ2-7|TRBV30|TRBD1
CAWRGEGGFPYEQYF
TGTGCCTGGAGGGGAGAAGGGGGCTTCCCCTACGAGCAGTACTTC
>NA|TRBJ1-1|TRBV27|NA
CASSLSRGAGTEAFF
TGTGCCAGCAGTTTATCCAGGGGCGCCGGGACTGAAGCTTTCTTT
>NA|TRBJ2-2|TRBV7-6|TRBD1
CASTGTATGTGELFF
TGTGCCAGCACTGGGACAGCCACTGGCACCGGGGAGCTGTTTTTT
>NA|TRBJ1-2|TRBV23-1|NA
CASSRLYHPLLNYGYTF
TGCGCCAGCAGTCGGTTGTACCACCCACTTCTTAACTATGGCTACACCTTC
>NA|TRBJ2-7|TRBV28|TRBD2
CASSPVAGASYEQYF
TGTGCCAGCAGCCCCGTAGCGGGGGCATCCTACGAGCAGTACTTC
>NA|TRBJ2-5|TRBV6-5|NA
CASGPNQETQYF
TGTGCCAGCGGACCGAACCAAGAGACCCAGTACTTC
>NA|TRBJ2-7|TRBV19|NA
CASSIGIGTPEQYF
TGTGCCAGTAGTATCGGGATCGGGACTCCTGAGCAGTACTTC
>NA|TRBJ2-2|TRBV18|TRBD2
CASSPSSGTTGELFF
TGTGCCAGCTCACCATCTAGCGGCACCACCGGGGAGCTGTTTTTT
>NA|TRBJ2-2|TRBV27|TRBD2
CASSPPGLGRMRATGELLF
TGTGCCAGCAGTCCCCCGGGACTAGGACGGATGAGGGCCACCGGGGAGCTGCTTTTT
>NA|TRBJ2-5|TRBV12-3/TRBV12-4|NA
CASSLGAYGETQYF
TGTGCCAGCAGCCTAGGAGCCTATGGGGAGACCCAGTACTTC
>NA|TRBJ2-5|TRBV4-3|TRBD2
CASSQYMPGTSGRADEETQYF
TGCGCCAGCAGCCAATACATGCCTGGGACTAGCGGGAGGGCCGATGAGGAGACCCAGTACTTC
>NA|TRBJ2-1|TRBV4-2|NA
CASNQGRSDEQFF
TGTGCCAGCAACCAAGGGAGGAGTGATGAGCAGTTCTTC
>NA|TRBJ1-1|TRBV6-2/TRBV6-3|NA
CASLPGLGANTEAFF
TGTGCCAGCTTACCGGGTCTGGGGGCCAACACTGAAGCTTTCTTT
>NA|TRBJ2-7|TRBV7-9|NA
CASSPPGASSYEQYF
TGTGCCAGCAGCCCCCCTGGGGCCAGCTCCTACGAGCAGTACTTC
>NA|TRBJ1-5|TRBV6-2/TRBV6-3|NA
CASSMDRYQPQHF
TGTGCCAGCAGTATGGACAGATATCAGCCCCAGCATTTT
>NA|TRBJ1-2|TRBV29-1|TRBD1
CSVPDRGVNGYTF
TGCAGCGTTCCCGACAGGGGTGTGAATGGCTACACCTTC
>NA|TRBJ2-2|TRBV27|NA
CASSLGLITGELFF
TGTGCCAGCAGTTTAGGGTTAATCACCGGGGAGCTGTTTTTT
>NA|TRBJ2-5|TRBV27|TRBD2
CASSFLAGGGYETQYF
TGTGCCAGCAGTTTCCTAGCGGGAGGTGGTTACGAGACCCAGTACTTC
>NA|TRBJ2-7|TRBV30|NA
CAWSPALRVAFYEQYF
TGTGCCTGGAGTCCAGCGCTCAGGGTCGCATTCTACGAGCAGTACTTC
>once|TRBJ1-2|TRBV7-2|TRBD1
CASSDRTQGYYGYTF
TGTGCCAGCAGCGACCGGACACAGGGGTACTATGGCTACACCTTC
>NA|TRBJ2-1|TRBV27|NA
CASSGRGEQFF
TGTGCCAGCAGTGGGAGAGGTGAGCAGTTCTTC
>NA|TRBJ1-2|TRBV14|TRBD1
CASSQAIGQGPYGYTF
TGTGCCAGCAGCCAAGCTATAGGACAGGGGCCCTATGGCTACACCTTC
>NA|TRBJ2-7|TRBV20-1|NA
CSARDRGGGALYEQYF
TGCAGTGCTAGAGACCGTGGCGGCGGGGCCCTCTACGAGCAGTACTTC
>NA|TRBJ2-3|TRBV7-9|NA
CASSSAKDTQYF
TGTGCCAGCAGCTCGGCTAAGGATACGCAGTATTTT
>NA|TRBJ2-7|TRBV6-5|NA
CASSYRGDEQYF
TGTGCCAGCAGTTACAGGGGGGACGAGCAGTACTTC
>NA|TRBJ1-2|TRBV20-1|TRBD1
CSALGQGELYGYTF
TGCAGTGCTCTAGGACAGGGGGAACTCTATGGCTACACCTTC
>NA|TRBJ2-7|TRBV15|TRBD2
CATSSQRTTAGHEQYF
TGTGCCACCAGCAGTCAGCGGACTACAGCGGGGCACGAGCAGTACTTC
>NA|TRBJ2-7|TRBV4-1|TRBD1
CASSQDPGQEFYEQYF
TGCGCCAGCAGCCAGGACCCGGGACAGGAGTTCTACGAGCAGTACTTC
>NA|TRBJ2-5|TRBV7-9|TRBD2
CASSLRTGLAGRETQYF
TGTGCCAGCAGCCTTCGGACGGGACTAGCGGGAAGAGAGACCCAGTACTTC
>NA|TRBJ2-1|TRBV2|TRBD1
CATTGGTVNEQFF
TGTGCCACCACAGGGGGGACAGTCAATGAGCAGTTCTTC
>NA|TRBJ2-3|TRBV28|TRBD2
CASSSPHAGDTDTQYF
TGTGCCAGCAGTTCCCCCCATGCGGGAGACACAGATACGCAGTATTTT
>NA|TRBJ2-3|TRBV28|NA
CASMTTTSTDTQYF
TGTGCCAGCATGACAACAACTAGCACAGATACGCAGTATTTT
>NA|TRBJ2-2|TRBV29-1|TRBD2
CSVFSSGRSPGELFF
TGCAGCGTGTTCTCTAGCGGGAGATCGCCCGGGGAGCTGTTTTTT
>NA|TRBJ2-1|TRBV25-1|TRBD2
CASWSGGMNEQFF
TGTGCCAGTTGGAGCGGGGGGATGAATGAGCAGTTCTTC
>NA|TRBJ2-7|TRBV20-1|NA
CSARGQSSYEQYF
TGCAGTGCTCGAGGTCAGAGCTCCTACGAGCAGTACTTC
>once|TRBJ1-2|TRBV7-9|NA
CASSLNPLFYGYTF
TGTGCCAGCAGCTTAAATCCCCTATTCTATGGCTACACCTTC
>NA|TRBJ2-2|TRBV7-9|NA
CASSLRLGELFF
TGTGCCAGCAGCTTGCGCCTCGGGGAGCTGTTTTTT
>NA|TRBJ2-1|TRBV12-3/TRBV12-4|NA
CASSWDGGGVEQFF
TGTGCCAGCAGTTGGGACGGGGGCGGTGTGGAGCAGTTCTTC
>NA|TRBJ2-2|TRBV3-1|NA
CASSSWGSENTGELFF
TGTGCCAGCTCCAGCTGGGGTAGCGAAAACACCGGGGAGCTGTTTTTT
>NA|TRBJ1-4|TRBV15|NA
CATSRDRWGYGEKLFF
TGTGCCACCAGCAGAGATCGTTGGGGGTACGGGGAAAAACTGTTTTTT